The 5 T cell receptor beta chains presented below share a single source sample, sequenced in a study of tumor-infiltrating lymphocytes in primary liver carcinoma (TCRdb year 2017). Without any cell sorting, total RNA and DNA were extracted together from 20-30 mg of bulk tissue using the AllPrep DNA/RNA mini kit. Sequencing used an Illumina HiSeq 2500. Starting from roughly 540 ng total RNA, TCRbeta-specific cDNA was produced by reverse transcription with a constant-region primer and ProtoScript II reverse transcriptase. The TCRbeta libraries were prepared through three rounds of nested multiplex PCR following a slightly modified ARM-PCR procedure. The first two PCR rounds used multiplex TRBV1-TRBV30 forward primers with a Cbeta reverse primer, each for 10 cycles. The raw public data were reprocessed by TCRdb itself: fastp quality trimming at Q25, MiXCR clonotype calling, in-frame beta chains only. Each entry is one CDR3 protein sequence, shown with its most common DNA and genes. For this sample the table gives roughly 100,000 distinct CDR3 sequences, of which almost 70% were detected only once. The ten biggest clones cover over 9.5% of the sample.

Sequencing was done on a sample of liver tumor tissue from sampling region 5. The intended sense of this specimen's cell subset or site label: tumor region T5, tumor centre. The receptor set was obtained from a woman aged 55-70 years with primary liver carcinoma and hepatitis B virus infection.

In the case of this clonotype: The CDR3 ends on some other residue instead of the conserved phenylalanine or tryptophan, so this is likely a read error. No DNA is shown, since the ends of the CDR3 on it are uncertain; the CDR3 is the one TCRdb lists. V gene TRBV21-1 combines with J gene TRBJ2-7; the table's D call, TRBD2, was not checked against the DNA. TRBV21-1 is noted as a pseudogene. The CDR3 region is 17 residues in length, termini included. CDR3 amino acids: CASSKGGLAFLSYEQYS.

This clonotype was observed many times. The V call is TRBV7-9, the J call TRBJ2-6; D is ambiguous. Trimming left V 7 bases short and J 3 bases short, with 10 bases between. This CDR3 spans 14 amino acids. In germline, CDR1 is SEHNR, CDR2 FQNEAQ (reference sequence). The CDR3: CASTESGGANVLTF. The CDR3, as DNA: TGTGCCAGCACAGAATCCGGTGGGGCCAACGTCCTGACTTTC.

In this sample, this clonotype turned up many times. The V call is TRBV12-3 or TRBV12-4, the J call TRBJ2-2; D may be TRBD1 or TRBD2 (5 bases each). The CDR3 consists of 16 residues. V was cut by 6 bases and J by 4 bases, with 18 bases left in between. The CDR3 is CASSNQAVRGTGELFF. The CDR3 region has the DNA TGTGCCAGCAGCAACCAAGCGGTGAGGGGCACCGGGGAGCTGTTTTTT.

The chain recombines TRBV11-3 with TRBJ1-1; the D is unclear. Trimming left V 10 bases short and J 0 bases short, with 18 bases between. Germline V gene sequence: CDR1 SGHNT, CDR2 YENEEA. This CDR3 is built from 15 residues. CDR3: CANNSDGRMNTEAFF. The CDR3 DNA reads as TGTGCCAACAACTCAGATGGGAGGATGAACACTGAAGCTTTCTTT.

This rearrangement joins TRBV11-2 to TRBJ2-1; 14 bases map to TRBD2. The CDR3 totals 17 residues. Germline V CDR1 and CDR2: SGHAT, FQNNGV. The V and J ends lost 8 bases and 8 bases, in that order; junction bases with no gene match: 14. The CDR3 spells CASCRRLAGGPEDEQFF. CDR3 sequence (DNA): TGTGCCAGCTGCAGGAGACTAGCGGGAGGGCCAGAGGATGAGCAGTTCTTC.